The 17 T cell receptor beta chains reported below all come from one sample, sequenced in a study of blood T cell repertoires in COVID-19. This table comes from immunoSEQ multiplex PCR, and its TCRdb copy is limited to in-frame clones, with some not included. Among 55,000 to 80,000 clones listed, roughly 87% were seen once. The sequencing sample was made of peripheral blood. These TCRs come from an elderly man with acute or convalescent COVID-19.

This sequence joins TRBV7-6 and TRBJ2-1; D uncertain. The CDR3 has 15 amino acids. V lost 2 bases and J 3 bases, leaving 11 bases between the germline ends. The germline gives CDR1 SGHVS, CDR2 FNYEAQ. Written as DNA, the CDR3 is TGTGCCAGCAGCTTACCGGGTGCGCACTACAATGAGCAGTTCTTC. Translating gives CASSLPGAHYNEQFF.

The rearrangement links TRBV5-1 to TRBJ2-5; D not certain. Trimming took 0 bases from V and 1 from J, leaving 10 bases between them. The CDR3 consists of 15 residues. Germline V gives CDR1 SGHRS, CDR2 YFSETQ. CDR3 residues: CASSLAAGLQETQYF. CDR3 DNA: TGCGCCAGCAGCTTGGCGGCAGGCCTCCAAGAGACCCAGTACTTC.

The chain combines TRBV7-3 with TRBJ1-1, with D possibly TRBD1 on 6 matching bases. V was pared by 3 bases and J by 2 bases, with 7 bases between. This CDR3 has 13 amino acids. Germline CDR1 reads SGHTA; CDR2 reads FQGTGA. The CDR3 spells CASSLDRNTEAFF. As DNA, the CDR3 is TGTGCCAGCAGCTTGGACAGAAACACTGAAGCTTTCTTT.

This clone has more than one count but fewer than ten. The chain couples TRBV18 to TRBJ2-1; 9 bases align to TRBD2. The V gene end was trimmed by 5 bases and the J gene end by 8 bases; junction bases not matched to a gene: 10. Germline V gene data show CDR1 as KGHSH and CDR2 as LQKENI. This CDR3 has 15 amino acids. For the CDR3, the DNA is TGTGCCAGCTCAGCCTCTAGCGGGAAATGGGATGAGCAGTTCTTC. This translates into CASSASSGKWDEQFF.

This clone appeared once. The gene calls are TRBV4-1 and TRBJ1-6, with 7 positions matching TRBD1. The CDR3 runs to 17 residues. J lost 0 bases, V lost 3 bases, and 5 bases had no gene match. The germline V gene has CDR1 MGHRA and CDR2 YSYEKL. The CDR3 DNA reads TGCGCCAGCAGCCACCCGACAGGGACCTCCTATAATTCACCCCTCCACTTT. As protein: CASSHPTGTSYNSPLHF.

This rearrangement joins TRBV9 to TRBJ2-3, with 7 positions matching TRBD2. Germline trimming cut 1 base from V and 2 bases from J; bases unmatched to any gene: 7. Germline lookup yields CDR1 SGDLS and CDR2 YYNGEE. CDR3 length equals 16 residues. CDR3 coding DNA: TGTGCCAGCAGCGTAACGAGCGGGGCCTACACAGATACGCAGTATTTT. Translated: CASSVTSGAYTDTQYF.

This clone was seen only once. CDR3 sequence reads: CSVTGTGLYEQYF. The CDR3 DNA reads as TGCAGCGTCACCGGGACAGGTCTCTACGAGCAGTACTTC. The chain has TRBV29-1 and TRBJ2-7; 8 nucleotides line up with TRBD1. V gave up 6 bases and J gave up 3 bases; unmatched junction bases: 7. CDR3 length: 13 amino acids. Germline V lookup: CDR1 SQVTM, CDR2 ANQGSEA.

J is TRBJ2-7 and V is TRBV5-8, with 7 bases identical to TRBD1. The CDR3 loop spans 14 amino acids. Germline-derived CDR1 and CDR2 are SGHTS and YDEGEE. V gave up 4 bases and J gave up 2 bases; unmatched junction bases: 6. This CDR3 reads CASSIRQGPYEQYF. The CDR3 DNA sequence: TGTGCCAGCAGCATTCGACAGGGACCCTACGAGCAGTACTTC.

This chain uses TRBV3-1 (or the pseudogene TRBV3-2) with TRBJ2-4; TRBD2 matches 12 bases. V was pared by 4 bases and J by 7 bases, with 11 bases of the junction left unmatched. CDR3 length equals 17 residues. Germline V gene sequence: CDR1 LGHDT, CDR2 YNNKEL (reference sequence). The CDR3 sequence is CASSLSMTSGRANIQYF. The CDR3 DNA reads TGTGCCAGCAGCCTGTCCATGACTAGCGGGAGAGCCAACATTCAGTACTTC.

The chain links TRBV18 to TRBJ2-7, with D perhaps TRBD2 (6 bases). Trimming stripped 3 bases from V and 4 bases from J, with 13 bases between. CDR3 length: 14 amino acids. The V gene's germline CDR1 is KGHSH and CDR2 LQKENI. CDR3 DNA sequence: TGTGCCAGCTCACCGTCCGGGGGTAAATACGAGCAGTACTTC. Translating gives CASSPSGGKYEQYF.

V gene TRBV6-5 combines with J gene TRBJ2-7; 8 bases fit TRBD1. V shed 2 bases and J 1 base; nucleotides not matched to a gene: 1. The CDR3 is 14 amino acids. The germline V gene has CDR1 MNHEY and CDR2 SVGAGI. CDR3 amino acids: CASSYGQGSYEQYF. CDR3 DNA sequence: TGTGCCAGCAGTTACGGACAGGGATCCTACGAGCAGTACTTC.

This chain links TRBV19 with TRBJ1-4, with a tentative D call TRBD1 (6 bases). Trimming shortened V by 4 bases and J by 0 bases, and 9 bases separated the two germline ends. The CDR3 length is 15 residues. CDR1 and CDR2 from the germline V gene are LNHDA and SQIVND (reference sequence). CDR3 bases: TGTGCCAGTAGTAAACAGGGATCAACTAATGAAAAACTGTTTTTT. This gives the protein CASSKQGSTNEKLFF.

The chain has TRBV6-5 and TRBJ1-2, with TRBD1 matching 10 bases. With 6 bases clipped from V and 6 bases from J, the junction kept 7 bases outside the gene matches. The germline CDR1 and CDR2 sequences are MNHEY and SVGAGI. The CDR3 sequence is 14 residues long. The CDR3: CASSQGQGSHGYTF. The CDR3 coding sequence is TGTGCCAGCAGCCAGGGACAGGGGAGCCATGGCTACACCTTC.

The V gene is TRBV5-4, the J gene TRBJ1-4, with 7 positions matching TRBD1. The CDR3 consists of 15 residues. After removal of 1 base from V and 3 bases from J, the junction contained 3 bases not matched to a gene. Germline values: CDR1 SGHNT, CDR2 YYREEE (reference sequence). CDR3 DNA: TGTGCCAGCAGCTTGAGACAGGGCCCTAATGAAAAACTGTTTTTT. Its translation is CASSLRQGPNEKLFF.

This clone was counted a single time. The gene calls are TRBV27 and TRBJ1-1; 7 nucleotides agree with TRBD1. From germline, CDR1 is MNHEY and CDR2 SMNVEV (reference sequence). There are 12 residues in the CDR3. Trimming cost V 3 bases and J 5 bases; bases outside gene matches: 0. CDR3 loop: CASSFRGTEAFF. The CDR3 region has the DNA TGTGCCAGCAGTTTCAGGGGGACTGAAGCTTTCTTT.

The chain carries TRBV2 and TRBJ2-2; TRBD2 might be the D (6 bases). The V end was cut by 6 bases, the J end by 4 bases, with 15 bases between. The germline gives CDR1 SNHLY, CDR2 FYNNEI. The CDR3 covers 15 residues. Here the CDR3 DNA reads TGTGCCAGCAGGGAGACTAGAGGAGTCACCGGGGAGCTGTTTTTT. Its translation: CASRETRGVTGELFF.

Only a few counts were recorded for this clone. CDR3 sequence: CASSGQGPYEQYF. The CDR3 coding sequence is TGTGCCAGCAGCGGACAGGGCCCCTACGAGCAGTACTTC. The V call is TRBV5-5, the J call TRBJ2-7, with 8 bases fitting TRBD1. The CDR3 has 13 amino acids. The germline CDR1 and CDR2 sequences are SGHKS and YYEKEE (reference sequence). V was pared by 4 bases and J by 2 bases, with 2 bases of the junction left unmatched.